The clone carrying this TCR beta chain has just a few counts. Its specificity is unknown. This CDR3 comprises 14 residues. V was trimmed by 4 bases and J by 1 base, leaving 7 bases between them. Germline V gene lookup returns CDR1 KGHDR and CDR2 SFDVKD. This table comes from immunoSEQ multiplex PCR, and its TCRdb copy is limited to in-frame clones, with some not included. The sample contains 400,000 to 450,000 clones, roughly 90% of which appear only once. The data originate from a study of Ad26.COV2.S vaccination and SARS-CoV-2 variants. Across the study: Into the muscle, Ad26.COV2.S was dosed once or twice, 56 days apart. Study-level findings and limits: Overall T cell responses may have been underestimated by the analyses of TCR breadth and depth.

Described treatment: 19 received Ad26.COV2.S at low or high dose, single or two shots; 5 received placebo; per-sample allocation not given. On day 63 after the first injection, vaccine and placebo recipients gave samples. Donation came from an adult in Boston who was aged 18-55 years. The input for sequencing was peripheral blood, taken in a trial of Ad26.COV2.S vaccine versus placebo. J is TRBJ1-5 and V is TRBV24-1; D is unclear. The clonotype comes from a person aged 18 to 65 who received the Ad26.COV2.S COVID-19 vaccine or a placebo. The DNA for the CDR3 is TGTGCCACCAGTGAGGCCGGGAGCAATCAGCCCCAGCATTTT. It is translated as CATSEAGSNQPQHF.